Included here is one T cell receptor beta chain sequence, with context. This entry belongs to a study of T cell changes during pregnancy in multiple sclerosis. Here immunoSEQ multiplex PCR was the method, and the copy in TCRdb shows in-frame clones only, minus some. Found here are 50,000 to 70,000 clones, 93% of them singletons; the top ten hold 1.8%. J lost 7 bases, V lost 5 bases, and 11 bases had no gene match. Looked up from germline, CDR1 is SEHNR and CDR2 is FQNEAQ (reference sequence). This CDR3 contains 17 residues. The sequence was obtained from a female donor with multiple sclerosis, enrolled in a pregnancy study. The material was peripheral blood, obtained after pregnancy. The gene calls are TRBV7-9 and TRBJ2-1; TRBD2 matches at 13 bases. CDR3 sequence (DNA): TGTGCCAGCAGCCTACTAGCGGGAGGGCTAAAGAGTAATGAGCAGTTCTTC. Translation: CASSLLAGGLKSNEQFF.